The clone carrying this T cell receptor beta chain showed up just a few times. No antigen is known for it. Survey-level TCR-beta sequencing used DNA from CEF-cultured naive and memory CD4+ T cells. The repertoire was sequenced with immunoSEQ multiplex PCR; TCRdb's copy has only in-frame clones and lacks some. The sample lists roughly 43,000 clones, around 79% seen once, with about 1.5% in the top ten. For 10 days, roughly 100,000 sorted CD4+ cells grew with T cell-depleted PBMCs and CEF. V was cut by 2 bases and J by 5 bases, with 16 bases left in between. CDR3 length equals 15 residues. From germline, CDR1 is SGHVS and CDR2 FNYEAQ. The sample comes from a study of CD4 T cells in relation to SARS-CoV-2 and coronaviruses.

The chain has TRBV7-6 and TRBJ2-7; perhaps TRBD2 as D (7 bases). The sample was naive CD4+ T cells from PBMCs, cultured in vitro. This sample's subset: naive CD4+ T cells isolated by negative enrichment. The clonotype was recovered from an adult with COVID-19. The CDR3 coding sequence is TGTGCCAGCAGCTTAATGATGGGGGGGCTAGACGAGCAGTACTTC. Encoded protein: CASSLMMGGLDEQYF.